What follows is one T cell receptor beta chain and its context. These data originate in a study of tumor-infiltrating lymphocytes in primary liver carcinoma. The source material, 20-30 mg of unsorted bulk tissue, was used to co-extract RNA and DNA. HBV chronically infected the treatment-naive patients. Over 85% viable tumor cells were present in every tumor sample. TCR beta cDNA came from roughly 0.45 ug total RNA, primed with a constant-region primer. Nested multiplex PCR, run for three rounds with slightly modified ARM-PCR, yielded TCR beta libraries. Each of the first two PCR rounds ran nine to ten cycles with TRBV1-TRBV30 forward and C-beta reverse primers. A single record per CDR3 protein comes from TCRdb applying MiXCR to the multiplex PCR reads. The sample holds 22,000 or so distinct CDR3 sequences; 80% are singletons and the top ten take 35%. The CDR3 has 15 amino acids. V shed 6 bases and J 8 bases; nucleotides not matched to a gene: 9. CDR1 is MNHEY and CDR2 is SVGEGT in the germline V gene.

The TCR comes from a woman in her twenties or thirties with primary liver carcinoma and hepatitis B virus infection. Sequences were obtained from liver tumor tissue from sampling region 2. Subset denoted: tumor region T2, inferior pole. The chain combines TRBV6-2 or TRBV6-3 with TRBJ2-7; TRBD2 agrees at 14 bases. The CDR3 nucleotides are TGTGCCAGCAGCTCCGGGACTAGCGGGAGATACAAGCAGTACTTC. Amino acid sequence: CASSSGTSGRYKQYF.